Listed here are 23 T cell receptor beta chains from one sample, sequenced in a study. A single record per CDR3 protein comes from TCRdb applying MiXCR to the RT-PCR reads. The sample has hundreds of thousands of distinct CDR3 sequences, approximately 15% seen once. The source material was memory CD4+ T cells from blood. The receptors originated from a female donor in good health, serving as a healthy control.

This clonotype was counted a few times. Here the CDR3 DNA reads TGTGCCACCAGTGATGGGGACAGCGCTAACTATGGCTACACCTTC. The encoded protein is CATSDGDSANYGYTF. The V and J genes are TRBV24-1 and TRBJ1-2; the match to TRBD1 covers 7 bases. The CDR3 consists of 15 residues. Germline CDR1 reads KGHDR; CDR2 reads SFDVKD. Germline trimming cut 3 bases from V and 0 bases from J; bases unmatched to any gene: 3.

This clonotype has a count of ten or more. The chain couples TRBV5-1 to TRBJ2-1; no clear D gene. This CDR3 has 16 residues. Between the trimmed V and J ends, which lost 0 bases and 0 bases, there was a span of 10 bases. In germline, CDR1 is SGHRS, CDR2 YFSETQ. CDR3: CASSLVGSSSYNEQFF. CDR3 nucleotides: TGCGCCAGCAGCTTGGTGGGAAGTAGCTCCTACAATGAGCAGTTCTTC. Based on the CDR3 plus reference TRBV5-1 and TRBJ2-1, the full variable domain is KAGVTQTPRYLIKTRGQQVTLSCSPISGHRSVSWYQQTPGQGLQFLFEYFSETQRNKGNFPGRFSGRQFSNSRSEMNVSTLELGDSALYLCASSLVGSSSYNEQFFGPGTRLTVL.

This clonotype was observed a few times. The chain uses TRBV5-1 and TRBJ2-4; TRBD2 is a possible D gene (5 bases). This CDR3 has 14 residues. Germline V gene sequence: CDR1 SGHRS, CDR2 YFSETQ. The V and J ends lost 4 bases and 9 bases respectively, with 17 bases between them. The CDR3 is CASSPGVMGGIQYF. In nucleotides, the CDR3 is TGCGCCAGCAGCCCCGGGGTAATGGGTGGCATTCAGTACTTC.

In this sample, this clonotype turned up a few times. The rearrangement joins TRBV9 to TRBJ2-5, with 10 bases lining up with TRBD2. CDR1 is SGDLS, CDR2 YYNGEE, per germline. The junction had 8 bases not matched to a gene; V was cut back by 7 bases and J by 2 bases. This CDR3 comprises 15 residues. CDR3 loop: CASGLAGAGQETQYF. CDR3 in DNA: TGTGCCAGCGGGCTAGCGGGAGCTGGGCAAGAGACCCAGTACTTC.

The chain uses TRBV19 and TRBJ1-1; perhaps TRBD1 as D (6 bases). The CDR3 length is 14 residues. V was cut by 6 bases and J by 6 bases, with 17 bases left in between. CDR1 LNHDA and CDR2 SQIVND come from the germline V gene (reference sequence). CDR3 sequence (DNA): TGTGCCAGTAGGACCAAAAGGGGGTATGCTGAAGCTTTCTTT. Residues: CASRTKRGYAEAFF.

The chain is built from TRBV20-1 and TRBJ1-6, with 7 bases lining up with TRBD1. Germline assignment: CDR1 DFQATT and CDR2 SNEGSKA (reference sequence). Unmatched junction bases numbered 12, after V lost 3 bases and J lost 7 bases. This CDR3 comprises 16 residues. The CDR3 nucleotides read TGCAGTGCTAGCCAAATACCGACAGGGAGGAATTCACCCCTCCACTTT. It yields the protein CSASQIPTGRNSPLHF.

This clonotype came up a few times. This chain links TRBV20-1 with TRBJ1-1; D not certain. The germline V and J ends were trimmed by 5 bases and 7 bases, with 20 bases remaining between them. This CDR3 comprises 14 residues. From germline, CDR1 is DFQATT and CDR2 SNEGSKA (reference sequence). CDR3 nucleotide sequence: TGCAGTGCTCTCCGCCCACTACAGAGGCTTGAAGCTTTCTTT. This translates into CSALRPLQRLEAFF.

This CDR3 reads CSAKTGRPYEQYF. CDR3 sequence (DNA): TGCAGTGCCAAAACCGGGCGGCCCTACGAGCAGTACTTC. The chain recombines TRBV20-1 with TRBJ2-7; no firm D call. CDR1 is DFQATT and CDR2 is SNEGSKA in the germline V gene (reference sequence). Trimming shortened V by 6 bases and J by 2 bases, and 14 bases separated the two germline ends. CDR3 length: 13 residues.

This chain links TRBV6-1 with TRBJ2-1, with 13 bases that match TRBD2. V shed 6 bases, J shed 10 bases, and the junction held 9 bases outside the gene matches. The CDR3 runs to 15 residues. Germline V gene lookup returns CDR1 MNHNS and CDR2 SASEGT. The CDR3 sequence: CASRSGTSGALEQFF. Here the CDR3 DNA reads TGTGCCAGCAGATCTGGGACTAGCGGGGCATTAGAGCAGTTCTTC.

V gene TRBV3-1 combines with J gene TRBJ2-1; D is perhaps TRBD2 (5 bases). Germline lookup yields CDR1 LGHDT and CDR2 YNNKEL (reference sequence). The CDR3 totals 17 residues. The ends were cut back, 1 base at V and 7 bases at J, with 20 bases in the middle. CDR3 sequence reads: CASSQVQGLAVGNEQFF. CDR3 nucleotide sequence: TGTGCCAGCAGCCAAGTTCAAGGGCTAGCAGTGGGGAATGAGCAGTTCTTC.

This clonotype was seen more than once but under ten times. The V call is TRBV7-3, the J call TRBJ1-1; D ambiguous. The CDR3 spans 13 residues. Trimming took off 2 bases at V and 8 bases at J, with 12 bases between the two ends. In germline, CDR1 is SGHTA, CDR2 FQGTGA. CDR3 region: CASSLDAGREAFF. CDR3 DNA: TGTGCCAGCAGCTTAGATGCGGGAAGGGAAGCTTTCTTT.

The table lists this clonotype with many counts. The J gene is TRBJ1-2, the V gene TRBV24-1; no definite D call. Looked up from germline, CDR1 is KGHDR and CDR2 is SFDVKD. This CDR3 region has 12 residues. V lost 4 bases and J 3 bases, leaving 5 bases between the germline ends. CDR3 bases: TGTGCCACCAGTGAGACGGACTATGGCTACACCTTC. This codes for CATSETDYGYTF.

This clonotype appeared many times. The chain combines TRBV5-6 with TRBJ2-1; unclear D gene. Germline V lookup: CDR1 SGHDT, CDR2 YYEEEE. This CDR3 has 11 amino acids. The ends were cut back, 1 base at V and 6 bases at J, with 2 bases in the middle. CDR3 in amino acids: CASSLFNEQFF. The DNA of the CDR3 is TGTGCCAGCAGCTTGTTCAATGAGCAGTTCTTC. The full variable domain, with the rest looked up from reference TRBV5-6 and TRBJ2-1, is DAGVTQSPTHLIKTRGQQVTLRCSPKSGHDTVSWYQQALGQGPQFIFQYYEEEERQRGNFPDRFSGHQFPNYSSELNVNALLLGDSALYLCASSLFNEQFFGPGTRLTVL.

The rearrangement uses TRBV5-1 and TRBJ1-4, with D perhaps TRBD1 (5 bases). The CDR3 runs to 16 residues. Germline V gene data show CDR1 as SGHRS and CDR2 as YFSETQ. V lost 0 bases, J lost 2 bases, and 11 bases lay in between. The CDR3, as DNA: TGCGCCAGCAGCTTGGCCACTGGGGGGACTAATGAAAAACTGTTTTTT. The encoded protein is CASSLATGGTNEKLFF.

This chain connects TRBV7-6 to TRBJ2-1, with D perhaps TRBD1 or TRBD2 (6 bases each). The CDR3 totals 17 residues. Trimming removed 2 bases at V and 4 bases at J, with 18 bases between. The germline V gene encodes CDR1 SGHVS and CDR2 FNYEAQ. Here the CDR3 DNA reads TGTGCCAGCAGCTTAATAAAACGGGGGCAAGGGTACAATGAGCAGTTCTTC. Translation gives CASSLIKRGQGYNEQFF. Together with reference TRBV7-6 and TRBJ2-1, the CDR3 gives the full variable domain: GAGVSQSPRYKVTKRGQDVALRCDPISGHVSLYWYRQALGQGPEFLTYFNYEAQQDKSGLPNDRFSAERPEGSISTLTIQRTEQRDSAMYRCASSLIKRGQGYNEQFFGPGTRLTVL.

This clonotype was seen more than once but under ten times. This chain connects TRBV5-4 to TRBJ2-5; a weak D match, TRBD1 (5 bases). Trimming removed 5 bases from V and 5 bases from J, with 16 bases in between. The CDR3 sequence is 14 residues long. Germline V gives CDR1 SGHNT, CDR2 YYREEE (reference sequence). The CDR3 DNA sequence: TGTGCCAGCAGTTTAAGGCAGGGCGGCGAGACCCAGTACTTC. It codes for CASSLRQGGETQYF.

CDR3 DNA: TGTGCCAGCCGTGCCACAGGATCGGGGTCGAGGAATGAAAAACTGTTTTTT. It yields the protein CASRATGSGSRNEKLFF. The rearrangement uses TRBV5-8 and TRBJ1-4; possible D gene TRBD1, 5 bases. V lost 7 bases and J lost 5, with 24 bases in between. The germline gives CDR1 SGHTS, CDR2 YDEGEE. The CDR3 covers 17 residues.

This CDR3 reads CASSLAAGGGIEQYF. The CDR3 nucleotides are TGTGCCAGCAGCTTAGCTGCGGGAGGAGGGATCGAGCAGTACTTC. This chain uses TRBV7-2 with TRBJ2-7; 8 nucleotides align to TRBD2. Germline-derived CDR1 and CDR2 are SGHTA and FQGNSA. The junction had 7 bases not matched to a gene; V was cut back by 0 bases and J by 6 bases. This CDR3 has 15 residues.

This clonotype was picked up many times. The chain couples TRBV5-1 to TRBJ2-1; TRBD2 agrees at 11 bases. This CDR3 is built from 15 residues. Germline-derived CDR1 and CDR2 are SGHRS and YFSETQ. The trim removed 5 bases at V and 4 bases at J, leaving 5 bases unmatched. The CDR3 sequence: CASRAGTSGYNEQFF. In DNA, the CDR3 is TGCGCCAGCAGAGCCGGGACTAGCGGTTACAATGAGCAGTTCTTC.

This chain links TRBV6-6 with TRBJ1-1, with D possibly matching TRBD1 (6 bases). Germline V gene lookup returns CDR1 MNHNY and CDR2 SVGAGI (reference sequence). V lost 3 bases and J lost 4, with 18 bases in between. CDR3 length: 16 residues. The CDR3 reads CASSYWGTGKGTEAFF. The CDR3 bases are TGTGCCAGCAGTTATTGGGGCACAGGGAAGGGCACTGAAGCTTTCTTT.

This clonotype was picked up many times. The chain's CDR3 is CASSTLGLAASQETQYF. CDR3 DNA: TGTGCCAGCTCAACCTTGGGACTAGCGGCCTCCCAAGAGACCCAGTACTTC. V usage is TRBV18 and J usage is TRBJ2-5; 11 bases align to TRBD2. CDR1 is KGHSH and CDR2 is LQKENI in the germline V gene. The J segment lost 1 base and the V segment lost 5 bases, leaving 9 bases of the junction unmatched. CDR3 size: 17 residues.

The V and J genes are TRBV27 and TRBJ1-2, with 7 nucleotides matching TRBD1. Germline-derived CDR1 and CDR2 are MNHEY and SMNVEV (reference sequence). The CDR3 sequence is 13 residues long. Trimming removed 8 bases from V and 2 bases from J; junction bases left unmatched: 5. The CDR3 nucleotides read TGTGCCAGCCGCAGGGACAGAAACTATGGCTACACCTTC. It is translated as CASRRDRNYGYTF.

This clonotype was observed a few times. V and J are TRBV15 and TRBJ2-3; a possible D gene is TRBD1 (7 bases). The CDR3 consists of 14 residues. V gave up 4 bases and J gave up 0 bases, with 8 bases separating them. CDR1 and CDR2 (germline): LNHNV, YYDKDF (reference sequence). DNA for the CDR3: TGTGCCACCAGCACAGGGGGGAGCACAGATACGCAGTATTTT. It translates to CATSTGGSTDTQYF. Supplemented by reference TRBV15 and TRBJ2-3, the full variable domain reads DAMVIQNPRYQVTQFGKPVTLSCSQTLNHNVMYWYQQKSSQAPKLLFHYYDKDFNNEADTPDNFQSRRPNTSFCFLDIRSPGLGDTAMYLCATSTGGSTDTQYFGPGTRLTVL.